The T cell receptor beta chain described here comes from a study of shared clonotypes between healthy human individuals. Study outcomes and limitations: Donor scarcity curtailed the genetic and exposure-history diversity represented herein. In a few donors, 4.5% to 5.5% of naive CD4 clonotypes appeared in common. Relative to clonotypes present in all four donors, those not shared had lower generation probabilities.

With 0 bases clipped from V and 10 bases from J, the junction kept 3 bases outside the gene matches. Germline loops: CDR1 SGHRS, CDR2 YFSETQ. The CDR3 has 14 amino acids. On this clone: Its antigen remains unknown.

Once extracted for a subset, genomic DNA was divided evenly among several immunoSEQ plates. TCRdb keeps only in-frame clones here, not all; method: immunoSEQ multiplex PCR. This sample has about 2.4 million clones; roughly 93% occur once, and the top ten carry approximately 0.35%. The clonotype was recovered from a man younger than 35 in good health. Some clones in this sample may be carry-over from other donors' samples. Sequencing input: naive CD4+ T cells from PBMCs. Subset in this sample: CD45RA+ positively selected. The rearrangement joins TRBV5-1 to TRBJ2-1; TRBD2 aligns across 11 bases. CDR3 DNA: TGCGCCAGCAGCTTGGGGGGACTAGCGGCCGAGCAGTTCTTC. Residues: CASSLGGLAAEQFF.